The rows below give T cell receptor beta chains drawn from one sample of a study of cytomegalovirus exposure and HLA in healthy donors. Some clones are missing from TCRdb's copy, which holds only in-frame ones; the method was immunoSEQ multiplex PCR. Of over 75,000 clones in the sample, about 66% were seen once. The sequenced sample consisted of PBMCs. The receptors originated from a young man in good health and CMV-seronegative. The CDR3 runs from the conserved cysteine through the conserved F or W. Each record gives: clone size, J gene, D gene, V gene, CDR3 DNA, CDR3 protein. The D gene is left open where the match is weak. The size field is filled for only some rows; it gives once, few, many or a size class.

clone size: few
J gene: TRBJ2-7
D gene: -
V gene: TRBV30
CDR3 DNA: TGTGCCTGGAGTGTAATAGAGCGGAAGCAGTACTTC
CDR3 protein: CAWSVIERKQYF

clone size: few
J gene: TRBJ2-4
D gene: TRBD1
V gene: TRBV2
CDR3 DNA: TGTGCCAGCAAAGACAGGGAGGCCAAAAACATTCAGTACTTC
CDR3 protein: CASKDREAKNIQYF

clone size: -
J gene: TRBJ1-1
D gene: -
V gene: TRBV10-3
CDR3 DNA: TGTGCCATTAGGGGGAACACTGAAGCTTTCTTT
CDR3 protein: CAIRGNTEAFF

clone size: -
J gene: TRBJ1-4
D gene: -
V gene: TRBV30
CDR3 DNA: TGTGCCTGGAGTGTACAGGAGGGAGAAAAACTGTTTTTT
CDR3 protein: CAWSVQEGEKLFF

clone size: -
J gene: TRBJ2-3
D gene: -
V gene: TRBV30
CDR3 DNA: TGTGCCTGGGACTTGTCTAGCACAGATACGCAGTATTTT
CDR3 protein: CAWDLSSTDTQYF

clone size: -
J gene: TRBJ2-1
D gene: TRBD2
V gene: TRBV7-8
CDR3 DNA: TGTGCCAGCAGCTCTCCAGCGGGAGGGTACAATGAGCAGTTCTTC
CDR3 protein: CASSSPAGGYNEQFF

clone size: few
J gene: TRBJ2-7
D gene: -
V gene: TRBV6-6
CDR3 DNA: TGTGCCAGCAGCCGTCAGACAGCCACCGAGCAGTACTTC
CDR3 protein: CASSRQTATEQYF

clone size: -
J gene: TRBJ2-7
D gene: TRBD1
V gene: TRBV6-6
CDR3 DNA: TGTGCCAGCAGTTACTCGGGACAGGGGGTATACGAGCAGTACTTC
CDR3 protein: CASSYSGQGVYEQYF

clone size: -
J gene: TRBJ2-7
D gene: TRBD2
V gene: TRBV28
CDR3 DNA: TGTGCCAGCACCCTGTCGGCCGGGACTAGCTCCATCCGCGAGCAGTACTTC
CDR3 protein: CASTLSAGTSSIREQYF

clone size: -
J gene: TRBJ2-1
D gene: TRBD1
V gene: TRBV27
CDR3 DNA: TGTGCCAGCAGTCTAACAGGGGGGAGTGAGCAGTTCTTC
CDR3 protein: CASSLTGGSEQFF

clone size: -
J gene: TRBJ1-5
D gene: TRBD1
V gene: TRBV5-1
CDR3 DNA: TGCGCCAGCAGCACAGGACAGGGGGGAAATCAGCCCCAGCATTTT
CDR3 protein: CASSTGQGGNQPQHF

clone size: -
J gene: TRBJ2-1
D gene: TRBD1
V gene: TRBV29-1
CDR3 DNA: TGCAGCGTTGCGGGACAGGGTACGTTCTTC
CDR3 protein: CSVAGQGTFF

clone size: -
J gene: TRBJ2-2
D gene: -
V gene: TRBV28
CDR3 DNA: TGTGCCAGCAGTTTAATAAACACCGGGGAGCTGTTTTTT
CDR3 protein: CASSLINTGELFF

clone size: -
J gene: TRBJ1-5
D gene: -
V gene: TRBV11-2
CDR3 DNA: TGTGCCAGCAGCTTAGCCAGATCCAATCAGCCCCAGCATTTT
CDR3 protein: CASSLARSNQPQHF

clone size: -
J gene: TRBJ2-1
D gene: -
V gene: TRBV30
CDR3 DNA: TGTGCCTGGAGTATCTCAGGGGTAAATGAGCAGTTCTTC
CDR3 protein: CAWSISGVNEQFF

clone size: -
J gene: TRBJ1-4
D gene: TRBD1
V gene: TRBV14
CDR3 DNA: TGTGCCAGCAGCCAAGTGACAGGGTTCGCTAATGAAAAACTGTTTTTT
CDR3 protein: CASSQVTGFANEKLFF

clone size: -
J gene: TRBJ1-1
D gene: -
V gene: TRBV18
CDR3 DNA: TGTGCCAGCTCTCTTAATATGAACACTGAAGCTTTCTTT
CDR3 protein: CASSLNMNTEAFF

clone size: -
J gene: TRBJ2-7
D gene: TRBD2
V gene: TRBV28
CDR3 DNA: TGTGCCAGCAGTTTATATCTAGCGGGAATCGACGAGCAGTACTTC
CDR3 protein: CASSLYLAGIDEQYF

clone size: -
J gene: TRBJ1-1
D gene: -
V gene: TRBV12-5
CDR3 DNA: TGTGCTAGTGGCCAGGTAATGAACACTGAAGCTTTCTTT
CDR3 protein: CASGQVMNTEAFF

clone size: -
J gene: TRBJ2-7
D gene: -
V gene: TRBV4-1
CDR3 DNA: TGCGCCAGCAGCCAAGTCGACACCTACGAGCAGTACTTC
CDR3 protein: CASSQVDTYEQYF

clone size: once
J gene: TRBJ1-1
D gene: -
V gene: TRBV29-1
CDR3 DNA: TGCAGCGTTGGGTTGTCCGGGGGGAACACTGAAGCTTTCTTT
CDR3 protein: CSVGLSGGNTEAFF

clone size: -
J gene: TRBJ2-7
D gene: -
V gene: TRBV27
CDR3 DNA: TGTGCCAGCAGTTTCGGGATCCGATACGAGCAGTACTTC
CDR3 protein: CASSFGIRYEQYF

clone size: few
J gene: TRBJ1-4
D gene: -
V gene: TRBV5-1
CDR3 DNA: TGCGCCAGCAGCTTAGGGGCAACTAATGAAAAACTGTTTTTT
CDR3 protein: CASSLGATNEKLFF

clone size: -
J gene: TRBJ1-6
D gene: TRBD1
V gene: TRBV6-5
CDR3 DNA: TGTGCCAGCAAGGGACAGGGGGCCGGGAATTCACCCCTCCACTTT
CDR3 protein: CASKGQGAGNSPLHF

clone size: -
J gene: TRBJ1-1
D gene: -
V gene: TRBV19
CDR3 DNA: TGTGCCAGTAGTGGAACCGGGACACAGAACACTGAAGCTTTCTTT
CDR3 protein: CASSGTGTQNTEAFF

clone size: few
J gene: TRBJ1-4
D gene: TRBD1
V gene: TRBV5-1
CDR3 DNA: TGCGCCAGCAGCCTTGGGGGGACAGTGAATGAAAAACTGTTTTTT
CDR3 protein: CASSLGGTVNEKLFF

clone size: few
J gene: TRBJ2-7
D gene: -
V gene: TRBV18
CDR3 DNA: TGTGCCAGCTCTCGCGACAGATCCAGGACCTCCTACGAGCAGTACTTC
CDR3 protein: CASSRDRSRTSYEQYF

clone size: -
J gene: TRBJ2-7
D gene: -
V gene: TRBV28
CDR3 DNA: TGTGCCAGCAGCCTCAACGGCTACGAGCAGTACTTC
CDR3 protein: CASSLNGYEQYF

clone size: -
J gene: TRBJ2-2
D gene: TRBD2
V gene: TRBV27
CDR3 DNA: TGTGCCAGCAGTTTCCGGGGGGTACAAAACACCGGGGAGCTGTTTTTT
CDR3 protein: CASSFRGVQNTGELFF

clone size: few
J gene: TRBJ2-7
D gene: -
V gene: TRBV10-1
CDR3 DNA: TGCGCCAGCAGTCCAGGAAAATCCTACGAGCAGTACTTC
CDR3 protein: CASSPGKSYEQYF

clone size: -
J gene: TRBJ2-7
D gene: TRBD1
V gene: TRBV14
CDR3 DNA: TGTGCCAGCAGCCCCGGACAGGCGAGCTCCTACGAGCAGTACTTC
CDR3 protein: CASSPGQASSYEQYF

clone size: once
J gene: TRBJ1-1
D gene: TRBD1
V gene: TRBV7-8
CDR3 DNA: TGTGCCAGCAGCTATTGGACAGGGGGCTTGGCTGAAGCTTTCTTT
CDR3 protein: CASSYWTGGLAEAFF

clone size: -
J gene: TRBJ2-2
D gene: -
V gene: TRBV10-1
CDR3 DNA: TGCGCCGGAGATGAGTGGATCCACACCGGGGAGCTGTTTTTT
CDR3 protein: CAGDEWIHTGELFF

clone size: -
J gene: TRBJ1-3
D gene: -
V gene: TRBV5-1
CDR3 DNA: TGCGCCAGCAGCTTGGCCTTGGCTGAGGCTGGAAACACCATATATTTT
CDR3 protein: CASSLALAEAGNTIYF

clone size: -
J gene: TRBJ2-2
D gene: -
V gene: TRBV30
CDR3 DNA: TGTGCCTGGGGACTTTCGGGGGCCGGGGAGCTGTTTTTT
CDR3 protein: CAWGLSGAGELFF

clone size: few
J gene: TRBJ1-1
D gene: -
V gene: TRBV6-5
CDR3 DNA: TGTGCCAGCAGTTACCAGGGGTACACTGAAGCTTTCTTT
CDR3 protein: CASSYQGYTEAFF

clone size: -
J gene: TRBJ1-1
D gene: TRBD1
V gene: TRBV29-1
CDR3 DNA: TGCAGCGCCGAAATGGGACAGGGTAACACTGAAGCTTTCTTT
CDR3 protein: CSAEMGQGNTEAFF

clone size: few
J gene: TRBJ1-2
D gene: TRBD1
V gene: TRBV29-1
CDR3 DNA: TGCAGCGTTGAAGATTGGGACAGGGAAACGTATGGCTACACCTTC
CDR3 protein: CSVEDWDRETYGYTF

clone size: -
J gene: TRBJ1-1
D gene: -
V gene: TRBV28
CDR3 DNA: TGTGCCAGCAGTTTAAGTCGGAGCGGGAACACTGAAGCTTTCTTT
CDR3 protein: CASSLSRSGNTEAFF

clone size: once
J gene: TRBJ2-7
D gene: -
V gene: TRBV7-9
CDR3 DNA: TGTGCCAGCAGCGAACACGGGAATTACTACGAGCAGTACTTC
CDR3 protein: CASSEHGNYYEQYF

clone size: few
J gene: TRBJ1-2
D gene: TRBD1
V gene: TRBV5-1
CDR3 DNA: TGCGCCAGCAGCTCGGACAGGGTCTATGGCTACACCTTC
CDR3 protein: CASSSDRVYGYTF

clone size: -
J gene: TRBJ2-1
D gene: -
V gene: TRBV4-1
CDR3 DNA: TGCGCCAGCAGCCAAGATGAAGGGGTCTTCGGAGAGCAGTTCTTC
CDR3 protein: CASSQDEGVFGEQFF

clone size: -
J gene: TRBJ1-2
D gene: TRBD1
V gene: TRBV18
CDR3 DNA: TGTGCCAGCTCACCCGAAAGGGACAGGGGTGGCTACACCTTC
CDR3 protein: CASSPERDRGGYTF

clone size: -
J gene: TRBJ2-5
D gene: TRBD1
V gene: TRBV18
CDR3 DNA: TGTGCCAGCTCACCGACAGGGTCTCGGCAAGAGACCCAGTACTTC
CDR3 protein: CASSPTGSRQETQYF

clone size: -
J gene: TRBJ2-7
D gene: -
V gene: TRBV19
CDR3 DNA: TGTGCCAGTAGTACCTCAGGCGCCTACGAGCAGTACTTC
CDR3 protein: CASSTSGAYEQYF

clone size: -
J gene: TRBJ1-2
D gene: -
V gene: TRBV29-1
CDR3 DNA: TGCAGCGGGGAGGGTGGCTATGGCTACACCTTC
CDR3 protein: CSGEGGYGYTF

clone size: -
J gene: TRBJ1-2
D gene: -
V gene: TRBV7-9
CDR3 DNA: TGTGCCAGCAGCTCGGAGGGGATGGGTGGCTACACCTTC
CDR3 protein: CASSSEGMGGYTF

clone size: few
J gene: TRBJ2-3
D gene: -
V gene: TRBV7-9
CDR3 DNA: TGTGCCAGCAGCCTACAGGTTGGGGGCACAGATACGCAGTATTTT
CDR3 protein: CASSLQVGGTDTQYF

clone size: -
J gene: TRBJ1-4
D gene: -
V gene: TRBV2
CDR3 DNA: TGTGCCAGCAGTGAGGTTGGCACCACTAATGAAAAACTGTTTTTT
CDR3 protein: CASSEVGTTNEKLFF

clone size: once
J gene: TRBJ1-1
D gene: -
V gene: TRBV10-3
CDR3 DNA: TGTGCCGTCCAAGGACAGAACACTGAAGCTTTCTTT
CDR3 protein: CAVQGQNTEAFF

clone size: -
J gene: TRBJ1-1
D gene: -
V gene: TRBV5-1
CDR3 DNA: TGCGCCAGCAGCTTAACCCCGAAGGACGTAGGGGGCACTGAAGCTTTCTTT
CDR3 protein: CASSLTPKDVGGTEAFF